The 30 T cell receptor beta chains below all came from one sample that was sequenced in a study of identical twins. Via MiXCR, TCRdb re-called the 5' RACE reads, giving one row per CDR3 protein. The sample lists a few hundred thousand distinct CDR3 sequences; over 12% were seen once. The same sample was also used in a study of yellow fever vaccine responses in identical twins.

The specimen sequenced was CD4+ T cells sorted from blood. The receptors here all came from a woman in her late teens or twenties in good health.

The chain carries TRBV9 and TRBJ2-3; D gene uncertain. Germline CDR1 SGDLS, CDR2 YYNGEE. The CDR3 has 12 amino acids. The V end lost 3 bases, the J end lost 2 bases, and 4 bases lay between the germline ends. CDR3 nucleotide sequence: TGTGCCAGCAGCGACCACACAGATACGCAGTATTTT. Residues: CASSDHTDTQYF.

DNA of the CDR3: TGCGCCAGCAGCTTTTTGGGAGAGCGGGGCTACACCTTC. Translated: CASSFLGERGYTF. This chain uses TRBV5-1 with TRBJ1-2, with D unclear. This CDR3 is 13 amino acids long. V dropped 2 bases and J dropped 8 bases, with 13 bases sitting between them. The V gene's germline CDR1 is SGHRS and CDR2 YFSETQ.

The chain links TRBV28 to TRBJ2-5, with 12 bases matching TRBD2. Germline values: CDR1 MDHEN, CDR2 SYDVKM. The V segment lost 5 bases and the J segment 4 bases; nucleotides outside the gene matches: 14. This CDR3 contains 18 residues. CDR3: CASSDLLAGGRDTETQYF. CDR3 DNA: TGTGCCAGCAGTGACTTACTAGCGGGGGGCCGAGATACAGAGACCCAGTACTTC.

This clonotype came up a few times. This chain links TRBV5-1 with TRBJ1-1, with 7 bases lining up with TRBD1. The CDR3 spans 16 residues. The junction had 12 bases not matched to a gene; V was cut back by 4 bases and J by 3 bases. CDR1 is SGHRS and CDR2 is YFSETQ in the germline V gene. CDR3: CASSQNRGPLHTEAFF. The CDR3 DNA reads TGCGCCAGCAGCCAGAACAGGGGCCCTCTACACACTGAAGCTTTCTTT.

This clonotype was seen a handful of times. The chain combines TRBV12-3 or TRBV12-4 with TRBJ1-5, with D uncertain. Trimming cost V 3 bases and J 0 bases, with 6 bases left between them. The CDR3 covers 14 residues. The CDR3 coding sequence is TGTGCCAGCAGTTTTGGGAGTAGCAATCAGCCCCAGCATTTT. It encodes CASSFGSSNQPQHF.

V and J are TRBV20-1 and TRBJ2-1; D gene unclear. The germline V and J ends were trimmed by 6 bases and 5 bases, with 20 bases remaining between them. This CDR3 is built from 15 residues. Germline V gives CDR1 DFQATT, CDR2 SNEGSKA (reference sequence). CDR3 in DNA: TGCAGTGCCTCCCTACAGAATAGAGGACACAATGAGCAGTTCTTC. Translated: CSASLQNRGHNEQFF.

The chain couples TRBV12-5 to TRBJ2-7; D is unresolved. Germline CDR1 and CDR2: LGHNT and FRNRAP. With 2 bases removed from V and 2 bases from J, the gap between germline ends came to 4 bases. This CDR3 region has 12 residues. As DNA, the CDR3 is TGTGCTAGTGGTTTGCTCCCCTACGAGCAGTACGTC. Amino acid sequence: CASGLLPYEQYV.

V gene TRBV6-2 or TRBV6-3 combines with J gene TRBJ2-1; 8 bases map to TRBD1. This CDR3 contains 14 residues. The germline gives CDR1 MNHEY, CDR2 SVGEGT. V gave up 8 bases and J gave up 8 bases; unmatched junction bases: 11. CDR3 region: CASSYWTGYDEQFF. The CDR3 nucleotides are TGTGCCAGCTCGTATTGGACAGGGTATGATGAGCAGTTCTTC.

The chain combines TRBV24-1 with TRBJ2-3; 14 bases map to TRBD2. V lost 4 bases, J lost 5 bases, and 10 bases stayed unmatched. The germline gives CDR1 KGHDR, CDR2 SFDVKD. This CDR3 spans 18 amino acids. The CDR3 DNA reads as TGTGCCACCAGTGACCGGAGACTAGCGGGAGGGCCGATAGATACGCAGTATTTT. Translation: CATSDRRLAGGPIDTQYF.

The table lists this clonotype with a few counts. The rearrangement joins TRBV5-5 to TRBJ2-7; possible D gene TRBD2, 6 bases. Trimming stripped 4 bases from V and 0 bases from J, with 14 bases between. The CDR3 consists of 15 residues. The germline gives CDR1 SGHKS, CDR2 YYEKEE (reference sequence). DNA of the CDR3: TGTGCCAGCAGCCCGCATGAGGGACTCTCCTACGAGCAGTACTTC. It codes for CASSPHEGLSYEQYF.

The rearrangement links TRBV11-3 to TRBJ2-7; 9 nucleotides match TRBD2. The CDR3 is 14 residues long. Germline CDR1 is SGHNT and CDR2 is YENEEA. The J segment lost 4 bases and the V segment lost 5 bases, leaving 6 bases of the junction unmatched. CDR3 sequence: CASSALAGRYEQYF. DNA of the CDR3: TGTGCCAGCAGCGCCCTAGCGGGAAGGTACGAGCAGTACTTC.

The chain employs TRBV21-1 and TRBJ2-2; TRBD1 reflects the table's D call only, with no check against the DNA. TRBV21-1 is an annotated pseudogene. The CDR3 spans 15 residues. In DNA, the CDR3 is TGTGCCAGCAGCCACGACAGAAGTCACACCGGGGAGCTGTTTTTT. It is translated as CASSHDRSHTGELFF.

This clonotype came up many times. The chain employs TRBV5-1 and TRBJ1-2, with D possibly being TRBD1 (6 bases). The ends were cut back, 0 bases at V and 4 bases at J, with 13 bases in the middle. Germline-derived CDR1 and CDR2 are SGHRS and YFSETQ. This CDR3 region has 15 residues. CDR3 coding DNA: TGCGCCAGCAGCTTGGATGGGGGCAACCGCTATGGCTACACCTTC. This translates into CASSLDGGNRYGYTF.

This clonotype appeared a few times. The chain uses TRBV12-3 or TRBV12-4 and TRBJ2-4; TRBD2 aligns across 13 bases. Trimming cost V 2 bases and J 6 bases; bases outside gene matches: 4. The CDR3 has 16 residues. The CDR3 nucleotides read TGTGCCAGCAGTTTAAGACTAGCGGGAGGCGGAAACATTCAGTACTTC. Encoded protein: CASSLRLAGGGNIQYF.

The chain carries TRBV7-9 and TRBJ2-7; D not resolved. This CDR3 has 13 amino acids. Germline assignment: CDR1 SEHNR and CDR2 FQNEAQ (reference sequence). Trimming cost V 2 bases and J 6 bases, with 11 bases left between them. As DNA, the CDR3 is TGTGCCAGCAGCTTATTATCAGCACTCGAGCAGTACGTC. This encodes CASSLLSALEQYV.

The chain combines TRBV2 with TRBJ2-3; a weak D match, TRBD2 (5 bases). Germline V gene lookup returns CDR1 SNHLY and CDR2 FYNNEI. This CDR3 is 14 amino acids long. Trimming pared 6 bases from V and 6 bases from J, leaving 16 bases between. The CDR3 protein is CASSVGGGPDTQYF. The CDR3 DNA reads TGTGCCAGCAGCGTCGGAGGCGGCCCGGATACGCAGTATTTT.

J is TRBJ2-1 and V is TRBV14, with no clear D. Trimming took 0 bases from V and 2 from J, leaving 17 bases between them. In germline, CDR1 is SGHDN, CDR2 FVKESK. The CDR3 is 18 amino acids. The CDR3 is CASSQDSFGQVPYNEQFF. CDR3 DNA: TGTGCCAGCAGCCAAGATTCCTTTGGGCAGGTTCCCTACAATGAGCAGTTCTTC.

This clonotype was picked up a small number of times. The gene calls are TRBV5-1 and TRBJ1-4, with D perhaps matching TRBD1 (6 bases). Germline-derived CDR1 and CDR2 are SGHRS and YFSETQ. V was cut by 1 base and J by 4 bases, with 11 bases left in between. This CDR3 region has 15 residues. CDR3 residues: CASSLNGQFNEKLFF. The CDR3 bases are TGCGCCAGCAGCTTGAACGGACAGTTTAATGAAAAACTGTTTTTT.

This clonotype was recorded a few times. The V gene is TRBV29-1, the J gene TRBJ2-1; 7 nucleotides match TRBD2. Germline assignment: CDR1 SQVTM and CDR2 ANQGSEA. Trimming took 7 bases from V and 3 from J; bases not matched to a gene: 15. The CDR3 sequence is 16 residues long. The CDR3 is CSASVAWASGYNEQFF. The CDR3 nucleotides are TGCAGCGCCAGTGTTGCTTGGGCTAGCGGCTACAATGAGCAGTTCTTC.

V gene TRBV6-1 combines with J gene TRBJ1-4; 8 nucleotides agree with TRBD1. The germline V gene encodes CDR1 MNHNS and CDR2 SASEGT. CDR3 length equals 14 residues. V lost 6 bases, J lost 8 bases, and 8 bases stayed unmatched. The CDR3 coding sequence is TGTGCCAGCAGATCCGGGACAGGCAGCGAAAAACTGTTTTTT. It is translated as CASRSGTGSEKLFF.

The rearrangement links TRBV29-1 to TRBJ1-1; D is unresolved. CDR3 length equals 12 residues. Trimming shortened V by 4 bases and J by 2 bases, and 8 bases separated the two germline ends. The germline gives CDR1 SQVTM, CDR2 ANQGSEA. DNA of the CDR3: TGCAGCGTTGGGCACGAAAACACTGAAGCTTTCTTT. Its translation is CSVGHENTEAFF.

The V gene is TRBV4-1, the J gene TRBJ2-1, with D possibly matching TRBD2 (7 bases). V shed 1 base and J shed 5 bases, with 18 bases lying between them. CDR3 length: 17 amino acids. The germline CDR1 and CDR2 sequences are MGHRA and YSYEKL. CDR3 DNA: TGCGCCAGCAGCCAAGCGGGGGCGGGGGCGGGTAACAATGAGCAGTTCTTC. It yields the protein CASSQAGAGAGNNEQFF.

The chain is built from TRBV27 and TRBJ2-1; a weak D match, TRBD2 (6 bases). V was clipped by 10 bases and J by 2 bases, with 12 bases between them. CDR1 is MNHEY, CDR2 SMNVEV, per germline (reference sequence). The CDR3 spans 13 residues. CDR3 coding DNA: TGTGCCACGCGGGCGGGGACCTACAATGAGCAGTTCTTC. This sequence encodes CATRAGTYNEQFF.

This clonotype was detected ten times or more. The V and J genes are TRBV4-1 and TRBJ1-4; TRBD1 matches 7 bases. Germline trimming cut 0 bases from V and 11 bases from J; bases unmatched to any gene: 6. Germline loops: CDR1 MGHRA, CDR2 YSYEKL. The CDR3 has 14 amino acids. The CDR3: CASSQEDRAGKLFF. CDR3 bases: TGCGCCAGCAGCCAAGAAGACAGGGCGGGGAAACTGTTTTTT.

This clonotype was recorded at least ten times. This chain joins TRBV12-3 or TRBV12-4 and TRBJ2-1; maybe TRBD2 (7 bases). V lost 6 bases and J 7 bases, leaving 19 bases between the germline ends. The CDR3 is 15 amino acids. CDR3 sequence: CASSRSSGGGNEQFF. CDR3 DNA: TGTGCCAGCAGCCGCTCTAGCGGAGGGGGGAATGAGCAGTTCTTC.

This chain joins TRBV27 and TRBJ1-2; 7 nucleotides agree with TRBD1. V shed 9 bases and J 5 bases; nucleotides not matched to a gene: 12. The germline CDR1 and CDR2 sequences are MNHEY and SMNVEV (reference sequence). The CDR3 consists of 14 residues. DNA of the CDR3: TGTGCCAGTTCGCAGGGGGGGCCCCCATATGGCTACACCTTC. Translated: CASSQGGPPYGYTF.

This clonotype was counted between two and nine times. This chain uses TRBV10-3 with TRBJ2-7; 11 nucleotides match TRBD2. Germline trimming cut 7 bases from V and 6 bases from J; bases unmatched to any gene: 11. CDR3 length equals 15 residues. Germline CDR1 ENHRY, CDR2 SYGVKD. CDR3 residues: CAITTTRLAGLEQYF. The DNA for the CDR3 is TGTGCCATCACTACCACCCGACTAGCGGGACTCGAGCAGTACTTC.

This clonotype was counted only a few times. The V gene is TRBV20-1, the J gene TRBJ1-1; TRBD1 agrees at 11 bases. Germline CDR1 reads DFQATT; CDR2 reads SNEGSKA (reference sequence). V gave up 1 base and J gave up 6 bases; unmatched junction bases: 7. The CDR3 contains 15 residues. Here the CDR3 reads CSARAADRGLSEAFF. CDR3 in DNA: TGCAGTGCTAGAGCTGCGGACAGGGGGCTTTCTGAAGCTTTCTTT.

This clonotype was counted a few times. V gene TRBV14 combines with J gene TRBJ1-1; D gene ambiguous. The CDR3 contains 15 residues. Trimming took off 4 bases at V and 0 bases at J, with 12 bases between the two ends. Germline assignment: CDR1 SGHDN and CDR2 FVKESK. The CDR3 reads CASSPNANMNTEAFF. DNA for the CDR3: TGTGCCAGCAGCCCCAACGCAAATATGAACACTGAAGCTTTCTTT.

This clonotype was counted between two and nine times. The V and J genes are TRBV6-1 and TRBJ2-2, with 8 nucleotides matching TRBD1. Unmatched junction bases numbered 9, after V lost 6 bases and J lost 6 bases. Germline assignment: CDR1 MNHNS and CDR2 SASEGT. The CDR3 extends over 15 amino acids. As DNA, the CDR3 is TGTGCCAGCAGACCGTGGACAGGGTGGGCCGGGGAGCTGTTTTTT. Translated: CASRPWTGWAGELFF.